The 26 T cell receptor beta chains in this list originate from one sample, sequenced in a study of OX40 agonist ivuxolimab in advanced cancers. Sequenced by immunoSEQ multiplex PCR; TCRdb stores in-frame clones only, minus some. Among about 46,000 clones listed, about 91% were seen once. The sample in question was CD4+ or CD8+ T cells sorted from blood, obtained in a trial of the OX40 agonist ivuxolimab. The receptors here all came from an adult with an advanced solid tumor such as melanoma, head and neck, liver or kidney cancer.

V gene TRBV7-6 combines with J gene TRBJ1-5; D is undetermined. Germline V lookup: CDR1 SGHVS, CDR2 FNYEAQ. Deletions cut 1 base from V and 7 bases from J, with 11 bases between. This CDR3 contains 14 residues. CDR3 sequence (DNA): TGTGCCAGCAGCTTAGGCGGGCCCTTGCAGCCCCAGCATTTT. This codes for CASSLGGPLQPQHF.

This chain joins TRBV9 and TRBJ2-2; D is undetermined. Germline assignment: CDR1 SGDLS and CDR2 YYNGEE. The CDR3 length is 14 residues. Trimming took off 6 bases at V and 0 bases at J, with 9 bases between the two ends. CDR3 bases: TGTGCCAGCAAGGCAGACGCGAACACCGGGGAGCTGTTTTTT. Residues: CASKADANTGELFF.

The chain is built from TRBV5-1 and TRBJ2-7; 8 bases fit TRBD1. Germline-derived CDR1 and CDR2 are SGHRS and YFSETQ. The CDR3 runs to 15 residues. Unmatched junction bases numbered 5, after V lost 0 bases and J lost 3 bases. The DNA of the CDR3 is TGCGCCAGCAGCTTGGAGTCAGGGGGCTACTACGAGCAGTACTTC. Translation gives CASSLESGGYYEQYF.

The V call is TRBV20-1, the J call TRBJ1-1; D remains ambiguous. V was pared by 3 bases and J by 7 bases, with 9 bases between. This CDR3 region has 11 residues. From germline, CDR1 is DFQATT and CDR2 SNEGSKA (reference sequence). CDR3 nucleotides: TGCAGTGCTAGTTTGGGATTTGAAGCTTTCTTT. Its protein is CSASLGFEAFF.

The CDR3 DNA follows: TGTGCCAGTAGTGCCCTACAGGGGGCGGGTACTGAAGCTTTCTTT. Translating it yields CASSALQGAGTEAFF. The chain has TRBV19 and TRBJ1-1; 9 bases are a match to TRBD1. The V segment lost 5 bases and the J segment 5 bases; nucleotides outside the gene matches: 9. CDR1 and CDR2 from the germline V gene are LNHDA and SQIVND (reference sequence). The CDR3 sequence is 15 residues long.

The J gene is TRBJ2-5, the V gene TRBV6-1; D remains unclear. CDR1 and CDR2 from the germline V gene are MNHNS and SASEGT. CDR3 size: 12 residues. Trimming took 0 bases from V and 9 from J, leaving 8 bases between them. CDR3 residues: CASSEASRSQYF. CDR3 DNA sequence: TGTGCCAGCAGTGAAGCCTCTAGGTCCCAGTACTTC.

The gene calls are TRBV6-6 and TRBJ2-7; D is uncertain. The V and J ends lost 2 bases and 7 bases respectively, with 6 bases between them. CDR1 MNHNY and CDR2 SVGAGI come from the germline V gene (reference sequence). CDR3 length equals 11 residues. CDR3 in DNA: TGTGCCAGCAGTTACGCGAAAGAGCAGTACTTC. Encoded protein: CASSYAKEQYF.

The CDR3 DNA reads as TGTGCCATCAGTGAGTTGAGGACAGCATTTCTTACTGGGGCCAACGTCCTGACTTTC. Its translation is CAISELRTAFLTGANVLTF. The J gene is TRBJ2-6, the V gene TRBV10-3; perhaps TRBD1 as D (6 bases). Trimming took off 1 base at V and 2 bases at J, with 18 bases between the two ends. This CDR3 has 19 residues. Germline values: CDR1 ENHRY, CDR2 SYGVKD.

The chain combines TRBV2 with TRBJ1-1; D may be TRBD1 (5 bases). The CDR3 sequence is 14 residues long. CDR1 and CDR2 (germline): SNHLY, FYNNEI. The V and J ends lost 2 bases and 5 bases respectively, with 12 bases between them. The CDR3 region is CASSEWAGLTEAFF. The CDR3 DNA follows: TGTGCCAGCAGTGAATGGGCAGGGCTAACTGAAGCTTTCTTT.

This sequence joins TRBV5-1 and TRBJ2-7, with TRBD1 matching over 8 bases. Per germline, CDR1 SGHRS and CDR2 YFSETQ. V lost 3 bases, J lost 5 bases, and 7 bases stayed unmatched. The CDR3 is 14 residues long. The CDR3 sequence: CASSSGQGSDEQYF. As DNA, the CDR3 is TGCGCCAGCAGCTCAGGACAGGGCAGTGACGAGCAGTACTTC.

The chain couples TRBV7-8 to TRBJ2-5; the D gene is possibly TRBD1 (6 bases). The germline V and J ends were trimmed by 5 bases and 5 bases, with 21 bases remaining between them. The CDR3 has 16 residues. Germline V gene data show CDR1 as SGHVS and CDR2 as FQNEAQ. CDR3 DNA sequence: TGTGCCAGCAGCGATTCTACATACCAGGGGATGGAGACCCAGTACTTC. It codes for CASSDSTYQGMETQYF. The entire variable domain, with the rest obtained from reference TRBV7-8 and TRBJ2-5, is as follows: GAGVSQSPRYKVAKRGQDVALRCDPISGHVSLFWYQQALGQGPEFLTYFQNEAQLDKSGLPSDRFFAERPEGSVSTLKIQRTQQEDSAVYLCASSDSTYQGMETQYFGPGTRLLVL.

The count of this clone is one. V usage is TRBV6-5 and J usage is TRBJ2-1, with D unclear. Germline values: CDR1 MNHEY, CDR2 SVGAGI. This CDR3 spans 13 amino acids. V lost 2 bases to trimming and J lost 10 bases, with 12 bases between them. The CDR3 nucleotides are TGTGCCAGCAGTTACCCCCCTGGGTGGGAGCAGTTCTTC. It translates to CASSYPPGWEQFF.

The chain is built from TRBV7-3 and TRBJ2-1; unclear D gene. The length of the CDR3 is 17 residues. V lost 2 bases, J lost 8 bases, and 22 bases lay in between. Per germline, CDR1 SGHTA and CDR2 FQGTGA. This CDR3 reads CASSLDVVASQSDEQFF. The CDR3 nucleotides read TGTGCCAGCAGCTTAGATGTCGTGGCCAGCCAATCCGATGAGCAGTTCTTC.

The chain uses TRBV6-6 and TRBJ1-3; unclear D gene. The CDR3 is 13 residues long. Germline CDR1 is MNHNY and CDR2 is SVGAGI (reference sequence). V gave up 2 bases and J gave up 0 bases, with 2 bases separating them. CDR3 protein: CASSYSSGNTIYF. CDR3 sequence (DNA): TGTGCCAGCAGTTACAGCTCTGGAAACACCATATATTTT.

Here the CDR3 DNA reads TGTGCCAGCGGTAGCGGGGGGGCCACAGATACGCAGTATTTT. This sequence encodes CASGSGGATDTQYF. J is TRBJ2-3 and V is TRBV28; 11 positions match TRBD2. V shed 8 bases and J 2 bases; nucleotides not matched to a gene: 3. CDR3 size: 14 residues. The germline CDR1 and CDR2 sequences are MDHEN and SYDVKM.

The gene calls are TRBV30 and TRBJ2-1; 11 bases match TRBD1. Germline CDR1 is GTSNPN and CDR2 is SVGIG (reference sequence). This CDR3 region has 16 residues. The V and J ends lost 2 bases and 4 bases, in that order; junction bases with no gene match: 7. CDR3 bases: TGTGCCTGGAGTTCCGGACAGGGGGCGCGGTACAATGAGCAGTTCTTC. It translates to CAWSSGQGARYNEQFF.

The V gene is TRBV7-9, the J gene TRBJ2-7, with D possibly matching TRBD2 (7 bases). This CDR3 region has 16 residues. In germline, CDR1 is SEHNR, CDR2 FQNEAQ (reference sequence). V was clipped by 0 bases and J by 6 bases, with 18 bases between them. The CDR3 here is CASSLAEGGPKSEQYF. CDR3 sequence (DNA): TGTGCCAGCAGCTTAGCGGAGGGGGGGCCTAAGTCCGAGCAGTACTTC.

V usage is TRBV4-1 and J usage is TRBJ1-1; no firm D call. Between the trimmed V and J ends, which lost 0 bases and 8 bases, there was a span of 7 bases. Germline lookup yields CDR1 MGHRA and CDR2 YSYEKL. The CDR3 extends over 12 amino acids. In DNA form, the CDR3 reads TGCGCCAGCAGCCAAGATGACGGAGAAGCTTTCTTT. It specifies CASSQDDGEAFF.

This clone was seen once. J is TRBJ1-2 and V is TRBV19; D not resolved. Between the trimmed V and J ends, which lost 4 bases and 1 base, there was a span of 4 bases. The germline V gene has CDR1 LNHDA and CDR2 SQIVND (reference sequence). The CDR3 runs to 12 residues. The CDR3 spells CASSSNNYGYTF. CDR3 nucleotide sequence: TGTGCCAGTAGTAGTAATAACTATGGCTACACCTTC.

This clone was recorded once. The chain is built from TRBV28 and TRBJ2-3; weak D call: TRBD2 (6 bases). CDR1 and CDR2 (germline): MDHEN, SYDVKM. There are 15 residues in the CDR3. V was pared by 5 bases and J by 0 bases, with 12 bases between. The CDR3 reads CASSPFGTSTDTQYF. The CDR3 DNA follows: TGTGCCAGCAGTCCATTTGGGACTAGCACAGATACGCAGTATTTT. The whole variable domain, remainder taken from reference TRBV28 and TRBJ2-3, is DVKVTQSSRYLVKRTGEKVFLECVQDMDHENMFWYRQDPGLGLRLIYFSYDVKMKEKGDIPEGYSVSREKKERFSLILESASTNQTSMYLCASSPFGTSTDTQYFGPGTRLTVL.

The chain joins TRBV5-5 to TRBJ2-7, with D unresolved. Trimming cost V 0 bases and J 3 bases, with 1 base left between them. In germline, CDR1 is SGHKS, CDR2 YYEKEE (reference sequence). The CDR3 has 11 residues. In DNA form, the CDR3 reads TGTGCCAGCAGCTTGGGCTACGAGCAGTACTTC. It yields the protein CASSLGYEQYF.

J is TRBJ2-3 and V is TRBV2; no clear D. CDR3 length: 11 amino acids. Trimming pared 1 base from V and 8 bases from J, leaving 4 bases between. CDR1 and CDR2 from the germline V gene are SNHLY and FYNNEI. As DNA, the CDR3 is TGTGCCAGCAGTGAAGGGGGTACGCAGTATTTT. It specifies CASSEGGTQYF.

The gene calls are TRBV6-6 and TRBJ2-5, with TRBD2 matching 8 bases. Trimming at V came to 4 bases and at J to 2 bases, leaving 6 bases not matched to a gene. Germline CDR1 is MNHNY and CDR2 is SVGAGI (reference sequence). CDR3 length: 15 amino acids. This CDR3 reads CASSSPPGGQETQYF. CDR3 in DNA: TGTGCCAGCAGTTCGCCACCGGGGGGGCAAGAGACCCAGTACTTC.

J is TRBJ2-2 and V is TRBV27, with 11 bases that match TRBD2. Germline V gives CDR1 MNHEY, CDR2 SMNVEV (reference sequence). V lost 2 bases to trimming and J lost 6 bases; unmatched junction nucleotides: 5. The CDR3 sequence is 16 residues long. The CDR3 here is CASSLTSGSFAGELFF. The CDR3 DNA sequence: TGTGCCAGCAGTTTAACTAGCGGGAGTTTTGCCGGGGAGCTGTTTTTT.

The V call is TRBV7-9, the J call TRBJ1-4; D gene uncertain. Trimming cost V 5 bases and J 10 bases, with 8 bases left between them. Germline assignment: CDR1 SEHNR and CDR2 FQNEAQ (reference sequence). The CDR3 sequence is 11 residues long. CDR3 in DNA: TGTGCCAGCAGCATACCAGGAAAACTGTTTTTT. Amino acids: CASSIPGKLFF.

The V and J genes are TRBV19 and TRBJ1-2; a weak D match, TRBD1 (6 bases). The V gene's germline CDR1 is LNHDA and CDR2 SQIVND (reference sequence). There are 14 residues in the CDR3. V shed 1 base and J shed 4 bases, with 10 bases lying between them. The CDR3 loop reads CASSIGTAFYGYTF. CDR3 in DNA: TGTGCCAGTAGTATAGGGACAGCTTTCTATGGCTACACCTTC.